This TCR beta chain originates from a study of blood T cells in healthy people across ages. General observations from the study: Older age coincided with a roughly linear decline in TCR beta diversity per million T cells. Estimated diversity that came from one million T cells was considered an underestimate. Since the PBMCs were unsorted, naive and antigen-experienced cells could not be conclusively compared.

J lost 4 bases, V lost 5 bases, and 8 bases had no gene match. The CDR3 extends over 16 amino acids. Germline CDR1 is LGHDT and CDR2 is YNNKEL (reference sequence). The sample providers were healthy Caucasian people from Russia, aged roughly 6 to 95. A second PCR, run for about 7 to 12 cycles, used a sample-barcoded 5' primer plus a J-beta primer mix. A single record per CDR3 protein comes from TCRdb applying MiXCR to the 5' RACE reads. Among about 630,000 distinct CDR3 sequences listed, roughly 21% were seen once. Points on this clonotype: Its antigen remains unidentified.

The specimen sequenced was blood. The genes are TRBV3-1 and TRBJ2-5; TRBD2 matches at 12 bases. This sequence originates from a man between 65 and 80 years old in good health. The CDR3: CASSSTSGSPGETQYF. For the CDR3, the DNA is TGTGCCAGCAGCTCGACTAGCGGGAGTCCCGGAGAGACCCAGTACTTC.